This T cell receptor (beta chain) was captured by sequencing in a study of CD8 T cells in Susac syndrome. Whole-study context: Among the sequenced Susac syndrome patients, roughly 6 had active disease while roughly eight were in remission.

FACS enriched CD8+ TEMRA cells, while bulk CD8+ and CD4+ were negatively isolated. Comment on this clonotype: What it recognizes is unknown.

Reverse transcription of roughly 0.45 to 1 ug RNA was performed with random hexamers. MiXCR was run by TCRdb on the immunoSEQ multiplex PCR reads, yielding one entry per CDR3 protein. Of roughly 150,000 distinct CDR3 sequences in the sample, around 95% are singletons; the top ten hold about 0.08%. Findings and caveats of the study: The relatively small number of individuals in the TCR sequencing and HLA analysis was acknowledged by the study.

Sequenced: CD4+ T cells from PBMCs. The clonotype originates from a human donor with Susac syndrome.

CDR3 nucleotides: TGCAGTGCTGGCTACCAGGGGGCGAGCTACGAGCAGTACTTC. It is translated as CSAGYQGASYEQYF. The chain uses TRBV20-1 and TRBJ2-7, with 8 bases that match TRBD1. The CDR3 extends over 14 amino acids. Germline assignment: CDR1 DFQATT and CDR2 SNEGSKA (reference sequence). The J segment lost 3 bases and the V segment lost 5 bases, leaving 9 bases of the junction unmatched.